This TCR beta chain was identified during a study of blood T cell repertoires in COVID-19. Per germline, CDR1 LGHNA and CDR2 YSLEER. The CDR3 contains 17 residues. Trimming cost V 1 base and J 4 bases; bases outside gene matches: 10. Libraries were prepared by immunoSEQ multiplex PCR; TCRdb keeps only in-frame clonotypes and omits some of them. Here the sample spans about 170,000 clones, around 67% being singletons. The sequence was collected from a woman of 80 years or more with acute or convalescent COVID-19. Specimen: peripheral blood. The chain joins TRBV4-3 to TRBJ1-2, with 9 bases aligning to TRBD1. The CDR3 spells CASSQGRLTGGRYGYTF. CDR3 DNA: TGCGCCAGCAGCCAAGGAAGGCTGACAGGGGGTCGCTATGGCTACACCTTC.